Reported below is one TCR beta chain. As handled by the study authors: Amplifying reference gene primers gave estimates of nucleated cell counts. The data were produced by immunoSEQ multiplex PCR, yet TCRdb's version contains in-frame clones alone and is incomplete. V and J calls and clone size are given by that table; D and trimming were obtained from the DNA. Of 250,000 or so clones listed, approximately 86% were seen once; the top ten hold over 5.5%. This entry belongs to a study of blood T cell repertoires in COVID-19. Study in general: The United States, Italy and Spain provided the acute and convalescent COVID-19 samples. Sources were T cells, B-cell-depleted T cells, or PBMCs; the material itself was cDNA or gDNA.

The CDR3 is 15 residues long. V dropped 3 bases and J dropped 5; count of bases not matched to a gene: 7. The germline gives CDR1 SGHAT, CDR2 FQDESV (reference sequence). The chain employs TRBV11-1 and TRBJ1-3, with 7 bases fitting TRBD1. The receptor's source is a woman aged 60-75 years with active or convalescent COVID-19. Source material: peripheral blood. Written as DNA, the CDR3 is TGTGCCAGCAGCTTCGGGACAGTGAGGAGAAACACCATATATTTT. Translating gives CASSFGTVRRNTIYF.